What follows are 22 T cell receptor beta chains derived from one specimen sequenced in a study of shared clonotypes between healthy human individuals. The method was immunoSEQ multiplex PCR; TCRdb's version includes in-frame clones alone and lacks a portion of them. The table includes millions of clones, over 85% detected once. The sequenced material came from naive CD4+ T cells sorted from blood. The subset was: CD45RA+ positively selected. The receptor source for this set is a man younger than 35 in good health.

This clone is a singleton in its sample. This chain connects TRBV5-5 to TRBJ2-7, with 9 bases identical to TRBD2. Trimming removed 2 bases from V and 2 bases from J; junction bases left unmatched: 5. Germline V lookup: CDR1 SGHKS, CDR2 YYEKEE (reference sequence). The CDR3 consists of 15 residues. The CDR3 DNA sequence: TGTGCCAGCAGCTTCCGACTAGCGGTGGCCTACGAGCAGTACTTC. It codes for CASSFRLAVAYEQYF.

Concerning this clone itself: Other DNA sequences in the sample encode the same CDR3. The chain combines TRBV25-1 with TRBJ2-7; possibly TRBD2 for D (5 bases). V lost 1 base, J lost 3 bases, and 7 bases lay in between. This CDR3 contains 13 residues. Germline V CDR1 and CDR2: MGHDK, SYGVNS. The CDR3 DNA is TGTGCCAGCAGTGAATCTGGGAGCTACGAGCAGTACTTC. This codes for CASSESGSYEQYF.

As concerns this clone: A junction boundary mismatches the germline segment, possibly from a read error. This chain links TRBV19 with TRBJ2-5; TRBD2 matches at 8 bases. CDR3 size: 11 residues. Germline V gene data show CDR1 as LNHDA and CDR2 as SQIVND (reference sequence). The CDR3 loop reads CATTRGESQYF. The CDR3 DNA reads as TGTGCCACCACGCGGGGGGAGAGCCAGTACTTC.

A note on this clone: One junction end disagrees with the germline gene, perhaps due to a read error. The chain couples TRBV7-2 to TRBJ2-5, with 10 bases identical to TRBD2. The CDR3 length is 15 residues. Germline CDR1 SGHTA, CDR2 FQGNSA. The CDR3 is CASSTRTSGQQTQYF. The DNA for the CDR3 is TGTGCCAGCAGCACCCGGACTAGCGGCCAACAGACCCAGTACTTC.

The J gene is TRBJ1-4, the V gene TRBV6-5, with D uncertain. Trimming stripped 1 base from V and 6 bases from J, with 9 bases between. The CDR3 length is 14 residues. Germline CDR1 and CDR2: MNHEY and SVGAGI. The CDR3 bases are TGTGCCAGCAGTTACTTCTCGGGAGATGAAAAACTGTTTTTT. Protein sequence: CASSYFSGDEKLFF.

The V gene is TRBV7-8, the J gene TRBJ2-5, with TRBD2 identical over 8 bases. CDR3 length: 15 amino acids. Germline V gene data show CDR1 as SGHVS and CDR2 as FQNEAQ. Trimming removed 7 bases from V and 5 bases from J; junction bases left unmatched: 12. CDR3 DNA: TGTGCCAGCACCTCCTTCGGGGGGGGAGGGGAGACCCAGTACTTC. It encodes CASTSFGGGGETQYF.

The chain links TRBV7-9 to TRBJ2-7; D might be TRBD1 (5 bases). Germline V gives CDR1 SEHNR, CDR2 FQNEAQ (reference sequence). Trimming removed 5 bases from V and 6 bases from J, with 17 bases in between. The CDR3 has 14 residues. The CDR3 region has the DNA TGTGCCAGCAGCGCACGGGCAGGGATCCGCGAGCAGTACTTC. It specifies CASSARAGIREQYF.

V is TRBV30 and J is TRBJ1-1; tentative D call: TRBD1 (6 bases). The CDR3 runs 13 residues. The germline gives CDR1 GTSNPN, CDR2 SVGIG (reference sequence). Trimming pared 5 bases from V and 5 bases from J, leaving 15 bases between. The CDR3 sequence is CAWRGGGRTEAFF. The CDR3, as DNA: TGTGCCTGGCGAGGCGGGGGCCGAACTGAAGCTTTCTTT.

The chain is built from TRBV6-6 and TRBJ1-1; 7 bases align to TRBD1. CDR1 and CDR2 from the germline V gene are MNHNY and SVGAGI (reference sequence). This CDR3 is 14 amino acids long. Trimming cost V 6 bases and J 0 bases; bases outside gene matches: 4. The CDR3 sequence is CASSSTGMNTEAFF. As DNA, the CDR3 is TGTGCCAGCAGCTCGACAGGGATGAACACTGAAGCTTTCTTT.

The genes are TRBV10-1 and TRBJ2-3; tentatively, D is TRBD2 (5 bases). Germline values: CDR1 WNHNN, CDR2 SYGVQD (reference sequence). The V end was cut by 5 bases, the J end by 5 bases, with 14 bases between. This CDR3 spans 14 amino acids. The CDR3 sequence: CASSSRVGLDTQYF. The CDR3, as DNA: TGCGCCAGCAGTTCGCGGGTAGGATTAGATACGCAGTATTTT.

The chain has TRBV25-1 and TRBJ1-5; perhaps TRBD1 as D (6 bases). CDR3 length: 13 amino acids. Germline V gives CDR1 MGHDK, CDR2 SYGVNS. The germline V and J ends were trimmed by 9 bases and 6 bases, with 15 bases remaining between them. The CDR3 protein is CARRNREAQPQHF. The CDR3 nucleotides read TGTGCCAGGAGGAACAGGGAGGCTCAGCCCCAGCATTTT.

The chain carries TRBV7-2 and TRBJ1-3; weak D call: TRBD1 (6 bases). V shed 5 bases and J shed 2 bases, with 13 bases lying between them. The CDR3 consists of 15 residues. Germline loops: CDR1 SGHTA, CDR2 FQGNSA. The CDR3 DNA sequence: TGTGCCAGCAGCCCTTTTACAGGGACTGGAAACACCATATATTTT. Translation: CASSPFTGTGNTIYF.

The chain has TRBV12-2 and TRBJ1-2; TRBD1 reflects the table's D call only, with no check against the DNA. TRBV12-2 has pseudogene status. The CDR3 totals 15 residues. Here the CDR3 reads CASRLPMTANYGYTF. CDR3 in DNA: TGTGCAAGTCGCTTACCTATGACAGCGAACTATGGCTACACCTTC.

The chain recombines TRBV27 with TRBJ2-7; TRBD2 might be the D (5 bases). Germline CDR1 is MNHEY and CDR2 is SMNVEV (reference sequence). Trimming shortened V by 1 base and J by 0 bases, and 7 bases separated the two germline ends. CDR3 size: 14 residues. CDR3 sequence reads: CASSLYGNSYEQYF. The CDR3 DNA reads TGTGCCAGCAGTTTATACGGGAACTCCTACGAGCAGTACTTC.

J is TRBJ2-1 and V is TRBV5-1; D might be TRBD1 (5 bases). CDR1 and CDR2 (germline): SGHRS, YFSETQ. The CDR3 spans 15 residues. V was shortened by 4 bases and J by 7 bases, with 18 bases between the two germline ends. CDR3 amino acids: CASSLQDSKVNEQFF. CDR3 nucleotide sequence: TGCGCCAGCAGCCTTCAAGACAGCAAAGTTAATGAGCAGTTCTTC.

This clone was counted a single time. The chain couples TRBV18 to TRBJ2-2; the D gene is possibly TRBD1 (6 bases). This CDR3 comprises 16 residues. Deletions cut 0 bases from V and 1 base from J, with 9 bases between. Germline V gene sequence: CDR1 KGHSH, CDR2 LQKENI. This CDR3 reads CASSPPARGNTGELFF. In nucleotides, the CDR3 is TGTGCCAGCTCACCACCGGCCAGGGGGAACACCGGGGAGCTGTTTTTT.

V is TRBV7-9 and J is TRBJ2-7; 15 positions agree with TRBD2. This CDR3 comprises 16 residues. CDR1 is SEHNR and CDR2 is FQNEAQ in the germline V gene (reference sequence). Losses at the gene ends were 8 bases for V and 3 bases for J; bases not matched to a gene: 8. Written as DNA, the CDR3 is TGTGCCAGCGGAGGGACTAGCGGGGGGATTATCTACGAGCAGTACTTC. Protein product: CASGGTSGGIIYEQYF. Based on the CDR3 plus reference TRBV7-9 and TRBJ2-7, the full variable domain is DTGVSQNPRHKITKRGQNVTFRCDPISEHNRLYWYRQTLGQGPEFLTYFQNEAQLEKSRLLSDRFSAERPKGSFSTLEIQRTEQGDSAMYLCASGGTSGGIIYEQYFGPGTRLTVT.

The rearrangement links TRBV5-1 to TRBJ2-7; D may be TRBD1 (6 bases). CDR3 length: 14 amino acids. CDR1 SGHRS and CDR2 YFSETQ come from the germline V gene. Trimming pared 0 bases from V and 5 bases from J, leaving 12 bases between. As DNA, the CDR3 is TGCGCCAGCAGCTTGGGTGGACAGAGCCACGAGCAGTACTTC. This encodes CASSLGGQSHEQYF.

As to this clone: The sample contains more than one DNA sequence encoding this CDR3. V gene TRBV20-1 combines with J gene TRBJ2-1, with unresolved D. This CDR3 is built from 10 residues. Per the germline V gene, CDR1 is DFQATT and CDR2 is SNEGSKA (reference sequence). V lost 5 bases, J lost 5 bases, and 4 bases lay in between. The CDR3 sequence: CSARDNEQFF. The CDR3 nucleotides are TGCAGTGCTCGGGACAATGAGCAGTTCTTC.

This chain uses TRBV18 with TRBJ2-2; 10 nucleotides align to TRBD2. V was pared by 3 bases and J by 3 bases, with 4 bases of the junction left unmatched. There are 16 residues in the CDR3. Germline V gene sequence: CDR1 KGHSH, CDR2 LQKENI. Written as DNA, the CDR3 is TGTGCCAGCTCACCTTCGACTAGCGGGTACACCGGGGAGCTGTTTTTT. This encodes CASSPSTSGYTGELFF.

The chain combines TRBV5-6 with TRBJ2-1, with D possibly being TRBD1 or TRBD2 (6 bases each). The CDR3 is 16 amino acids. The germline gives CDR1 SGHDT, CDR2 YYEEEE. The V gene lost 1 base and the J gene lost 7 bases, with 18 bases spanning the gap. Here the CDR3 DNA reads TGTGCCAGCAGCTTGTTCGAGGGGGGCCCGGGGAATGAGCAGTTCTTC. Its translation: CASSLFEGGPGNEQFF. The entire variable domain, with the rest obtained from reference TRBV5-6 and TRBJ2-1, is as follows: DAGVTQSPTHLIKTRGQQVTLRCSPKSGHDTVSWYQQALGQGPQFIFQYYEEEERQRGNFPDRFSGHQFPNYSSELNVNALLLGDSALYLCASSLFEGGPGNEQFFGPGTRLTVL.

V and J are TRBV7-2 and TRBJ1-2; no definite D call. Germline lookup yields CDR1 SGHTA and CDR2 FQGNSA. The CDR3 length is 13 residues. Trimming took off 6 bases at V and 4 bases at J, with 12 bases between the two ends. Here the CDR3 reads CASSISISYGYTF. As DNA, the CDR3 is TGTGCCAGCAGTATCTCTATTAGCTATGGCTACACCTTC.